Sequencing of this T cell receptor (beta chain) was carried out in a study of T cell responses to AZD1222 COVID-19 vaccine. General observations from the study: Repertoires were collected only later (after the peak T cell response had occurred).

Concerning this clone itself: The antigen is unknown.

Germline CDR1 SGDLS, CDR2 YYNGEE. The CDR3 runs 15 residues. Trimming removed 7 bases at V and 0 bases at J, with 14 bases between. Profiled with immunoSEQ multiplex PCR; TCRdb holds only in-frame clones, not every one. The profile shows roughly 8,000 clones, roughly 88% of them singletons. The sequences come from peripheral blood, collected 28 days after the second AZD1222 dose. The clonotype originates from an adult who received the AZD1222 COVID-19 vaccine. The rearrangement joins TRBV9 to TRBJ1-3; D call uncertain. The CDR3 DNA reads as TGTGCCAGCGCCCCCCCCTTCAGCTCTGGAAACACCATATATTTT. Its translation: CASAPPFSSGNTIYF.